These T cell receptor beta chains were read from a single sample in a study of T cells in localized non-small cell lung cancer. Produced via immunoSEQ multiplex PCR; TCRdb's table is partial and in-frame only. The sample records 30,000 to 35,000 clones, 92% being singletons. Specimen: peripheral blood, collected before any cancer treatment. These receptors originate from a female donor older than 55 with stage I lung adenocarcinoma. Both conserved end residues are part of each CDR3.

length | V | CDR3
14 | TRBV7-7 | CASSPTGGVTTQYF
14 | TRBV2 | CASRQGAYNSPLHF
12 | TRBV4-1 | CASSHVGLAQYF
16 | TRBV15 | CATSRVSTVSGNTIYF
14 | TRBV28 | CASSFIGEVTGYTF
15 | TRBV5-1 | CASRPAGENTGELFF
13 | TRBV25-1 | CASRGLLSYGYTF
13 | TRBV5-4 | CASSFGVGYGYTF
13 | TRBV18 | CASRSVEKTEAFF
13 | TRBV14 | CASSQQGTGELFF
14 | TRBV28 | CASRTDRGLNGYTF
13 | TRBV9 | CASSPGTLYGYTF
13 | TRBV6-5 | CASSYSYVNGYTF
15 | TRBV7-6 | CASSQGQEPNSPLHF
13 | TRBV6-1 | CASSEGRGYGYTF
16 | TRBV7-2 | CASSLLGTSGTDTQYF
16 | TRBV6-5 | CASSYSRGFPNTEAFF
12 | TRBV2 | CASSQVGLAEFF
14 | TRBV9 | CASSRGTESYGYTF
14 | TRBV5-5 | CASSYFGGHTEAFF
15 | TRBV5-1 | CASSLANPDTDGYTF
13 | TRBV19 | CASSIVPGHEQYF
13 | TRBV7-9 | CASSSGQHYGYTF
14 | TRBV5-4 | CASSADVGADTQYF
17 | TRBV9 | CASSVEGQGLSTDTQYF
15 | TRBV30 | CAWSVQGRASEKLFF
16 | TRBV9 | CASSVDGTGGTGELFF
13 | TRBV9 | CASSAVGDSPLHF
16 | TRBV15 | CATSRDLGGGADTQYF
15 | TRBV28 | CASNRQGLMNTEAFF
15 | TRBV9 | CASSLGTGKRDTQYF